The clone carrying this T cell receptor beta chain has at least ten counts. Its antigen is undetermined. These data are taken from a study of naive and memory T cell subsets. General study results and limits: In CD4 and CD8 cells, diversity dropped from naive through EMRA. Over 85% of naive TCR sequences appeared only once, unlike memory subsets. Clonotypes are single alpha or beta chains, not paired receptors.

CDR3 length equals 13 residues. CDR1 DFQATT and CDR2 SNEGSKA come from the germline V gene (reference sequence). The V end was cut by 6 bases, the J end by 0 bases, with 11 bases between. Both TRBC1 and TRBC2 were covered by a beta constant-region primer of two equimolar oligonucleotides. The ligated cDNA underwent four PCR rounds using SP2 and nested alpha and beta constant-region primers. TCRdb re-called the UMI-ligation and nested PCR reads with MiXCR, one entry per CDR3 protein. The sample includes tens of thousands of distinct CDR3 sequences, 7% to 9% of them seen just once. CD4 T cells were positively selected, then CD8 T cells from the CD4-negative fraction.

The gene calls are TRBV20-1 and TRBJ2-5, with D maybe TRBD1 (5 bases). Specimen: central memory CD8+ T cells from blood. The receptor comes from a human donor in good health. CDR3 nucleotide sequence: TGCAGTGCCAAAAAGGACAACCAAGAGACCCAGTACTTC. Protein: CSAKKDNQETQYF.